The 4 T cell receptor beta chains below were found in one sample sequenced in a study of shared clonotypes between healthy human individuals (dated by TCRdb to about 2020). CD8 naive samples consisted of CD45RO-negative cells that were positively selected for CCR7, yielding a CD45RA+CCR7+ population without TemRA cells. Receptor libraries were prepared by the immunoSEQ multiplex PCR assay. TCRdb obtained this table from immuneACCESS and retained in-frame rearrangements with V and J assigned. These tables miss some clones; where compared with another copy, unresolved V genes account for less than half of the shortfall, and the remainder is unexplained. The sample table shows some 2,000,000 clones, and roughly 94% are seen once. 0.9% to 1.3% of the sample comes from the top ten. Sequenced sample: naive CD8+ T cells sorted from blood. The cell subset or site label on this specimen signifies: CD45RA+CCR7+. Every receptor here comes from a man between 18 and 29 years old in good health.

The rearrangement links TRBV6-5 to TRBJ1-2; D is undetermined. V gave up 2 bases and J gave up 6 bases, with 10 bases separating them. CDR1 and CDR2 (germline): MNHEY, SVGAGI. The CDR3 loop spans 13 amino acids. CDR3 amino acids: CASSYPSYDGYTF. DNA of the CDR3: TGTGCCAGCAGTTACCCGTCGTACGATGGCTACACCTTC.

This clone was picked up one time. A junction boundary mismatches the germline segment, possibly from a read error. The rearrangement links TRBV7-7 to TRBJ2-1; possibly TRBD2 for D (7 bases). The CDR3 consists of 14 residues. The germline CDR1 and CDR2 sequences are SSHAT and FNYEAQ (reference sequence). The CDR3: CASRGGEPYNEQFF. DNA of the CDR3: TGTGCTAGCAGAGGGGGGGAACCCTACAATGAGCAGTTCTTC.

V usage is TRBV4-3 and J usage is TRBJ2-3; TRBD2 matches at 7 bases. The CDR3 loop spans 16 amino acids. V trimming: 0 bases; J trimming: 3 bases; junction bases outside the gene matches: 6. Germline V gives CDR1 LGHNA, CDR2 YSLEER. The CDR3 sequence: CASSQDRAGVTDTQYF. The CDR3 DNA sequence: TGCGCCAGCAGCCAAGATCGGGCGGGAGTAACAGATACGCAGTATTTT.

CDR3 sequence: CASTPFAVQETQYF. DNA for the CDR3: TGTGCCAGCACCCCGTTCGCGGTACAAGAGACCCAGTACTTC. J is TRBJ2-5 and V is TRBV2, with D uncertain. Looked up from germline, CDR1 is SNHLY and CDR2 is FYNNEI. This CDR3 has 14 amino acids. The V gene lost 7 bases and the J gene lost 2 bases, with 14 bases spanning the gap.